Below, one T cell receptor (beta chain) is given with its context. Its cognate antigen has yet to be identified. Base qualities are not recorded, but no much larger clone differs from it by a single base. After removal of 5 bases from V and 4 bases from J, the junction retains 12 bases not matched to a gene. The CDR3 sequence holds 18 residues, the cysteine and phenylalanine included. Only CDR3 DNA is held: 54 bases, read in frame from base 1. CDR1 and CDR2, per the germline V gene (reference sequence), are SEHNR and FQNEAQ. The cohort was made up of about 670 healthy bone marrow donors. At the time of sampling, every cohort member was nominally healthy, though immune exposures that went unrecorded were likely present. The donor was CMV seronegative and belonged to the group of roughly 330 seronegative cohort members. Every donor gave a peripheral blood sample, and the peripheral blood mononuclear cells from that sample were used for TCR beta sequencing. The Qiagen DNeasy Blood Extraction Kit was used to extract genomic DNA from the blood cell samples.

These data are taken from a study of cytomegalovirus exposure and HLA in healthy donors (dated by TCRdb to between 2016 and 2019). Context from the whole study: An earlier analysis of several hundred of the donors reported about 290 Gb of sequence data and more than 90 million unique TCR beta sequences from about 180 million T cells. An early release covering roughly 640 HLA-typed donors comprised about 300 gigabases of sequencing data and roughly 85 million unique TCR sequences. Of the approximately 400 genotyped donors, 65% to 90% were placed in the genetic ancestry cluster associated with self-reported Caucasian donors. The aim of the study was to test whether cataloging public T cell receptors could identify signatures of past pathogen exposure. The T cell repertoires of several hundred subjects were profiled by immunosequencing and related to cytomegalovirus serostatus. In addition to the first cohort of 666 subjects, a separate validation cohort of 120 different subjects was used. High-throughput TCR immunosequencing, statistical association of individual TCRs with disease status, and machine learning were combined to predict cytomegalovirus infection status. A later analysis re-analyzed previously published TCR beta repertoires from about 600 donors and added high-resolution HLA genotyping to study TCR occurrence patterns. In the later analysis, no new phenotypic data were used to find candidate immune exposures; instead, reliance was placed on TCR beta sequences and their occurrence across donors. To decide whether each TCR beta V gene segment behaved as functional or pseudogenic, an earlier analysis of some 540 of the donors relied on high-throughput TCR beta sequencing. Donor age, sex, ethnicity and CMV serostatus were compiled alongside the repertoire data. In a later genetic analysis, genome-wide SNP genotypes for about three fifths of the roughly 670 donors were used, and that subset was treated as a discovery cohort. All discovery cohort repertoires had been generated using a single sequencing platform. HLA typing included class I and class II loci at four-digit resolution. Typing coverage differed by locus: A, B, C, DRB1 and DQB1 were typed in roughly 620-630 donors, DQA1 in approximately 520, DPA1 in over 600, and DPB1 in just under 490. Because of strong linkage in the cohort, a handful of DR-DQ haplotypes were treated as single units for association and clustering. Among about 400 genotyped donors of the cohort, an average of roughly 230,000 unique TCR beta nucleotide sequences was sequenced per donor, of which 15% to 20% were non-productive. Overall study outcomes, separate from this receptor: According to a later analysis, parvovirus B19, influenza, CMV and Epstein-Barr virus appeared linked to several top co-occurrence clusters. An association between a missense DCLRE1C variant and V-gene and J-gene trimming of TCR beta chains was found in a later genetic analysis and replicated in an independent cohort. The earlier analysis of 587 of the donors excluded approximately 15 rarely observed V segments, including chromosome 9 orphons, because counts were too low. In vitro tests confirmed that three of the cytomegalovirus-associated TCR beta chains recognize cytomegalovirus antigens. Broadly in line with IMGT annotations, most TCR beta V segments showed up in productive rearrangements about 87% or about 30% of the time in an earlier analysis of 587 of the donors. Because HLA typing was unavailable for some donors at each locus, only the typed subset was used in association tests. Linkage disequilibrium might explain the correlated functional status among segregating V segments, but an unknown experimental factor could not be ruled out. At a false discovery rate of 0.05, a later analysis linked roughly 17,000 TCR beta sequences to specific HLA alleles. Only TCR beta chains were sequenced in this cohort, and the absence of alpha or paired-chain data limited detectable features. Presence/absence analyses assumed roughly uniform sequencing depth across donors, an assumption that may not hold. In a later analysis, the rate of TCR association differed among HLA loci, with DRB1 alleles having the most associated TCRs and HLA-C alleles having the fewest. Immune exposure information for the cohort was limited to CMV serostatus. According to the authors, the approach could potentially be generalized to other disease states and immunological phenotypes. Because the 87-base-pair reads could not distinguish some IMGT-functional V segments, including TRBV6-2 and TRBV6-3, those segments were excluded. The classifier was reported to diagnose cytomegalovirus status with high specificity and sensitivity in both the original cohort and the validation cohort. The study listed 150 to 200 TCR beta chains as associated with cytomegalovirus. Most TCR sequences were seen in very few donors, while some public TCRs were found in many individuals. A further reported finding was that TCR beta sequences accurately predicted the HLA-A and HLA-B alleles for most subjects in the first cohort. Most CMV-associated TCR beta chains appeared to be HLA-restricted in a later analysis, and the HLA associations seemed to be driven largely by CMV exposure. Assigning TCR associations to individual alleles was difficult when HLA alleles, especially DR and DQ, strongly co-occurred. In a later genetic analysis, fewer N-insertions in productive TCRs were reported among donors in an Asian-associated ancestry cluster than the 666-donor mean. A group of highly shared sequence variants was considered likely to be a technical artifact of the sequencing pipeline. A later analysis found that HLA-associated TCR beta chains were more clonally expanded and had lower generation probabilities than equally common non-associated chains.

Libraries were built with the immunoSEQ multiplex PCR assay. The multiplex PCR relied on a mix of 60 forward primers for TCR Vbeta segments and 13 reverse primers for TCR Jbeta segments. The CDR3 region of rearranged TCR beta genes was amplified from genomic DNA with a multiplex PCR assay. Amplified TCR beta libraries were sequenced as 87-base-pair reads on the Illumina HiSeq System. Under the source paper's analysis protocol: In a later analysis, tens of millions of unique TCR beta chains were counted across the roughly 700 repertoires, and approximately 11 million of these chains were shared by at least two donors. Raw reads were error-corrected and collapsed into unique sequences by a nearest-neighbor algorithm in which closely related sequences were merged to remove PCR and sequencing errors. CDR3 sequences were aligned to IMGT reference sequences to assign V, D and J gene segments. For a sequence to be retained, at least a six-nucleotide match to both a V gene segment and a J gene segment was required. A rearrangement counted as productive if the CDR3 had no stop codons and remained in frame with V and J, and every other rearrangement counted as non-productive. Following IMGT convention, CDR3 was defined as the stretch from the second conserved V-encoded cysteine up to the conserved J-encoded phenylalanine. The earlier analysis of roughly 590 of the donors excluded any sequence lacking an unambiguous match to a single V gene segment. In an earlier analysis of several hundred of the donors, a V segment was called functional when productive rearrangements were above 56.7%, and segregating when the standard deviation between donors exceeded 5%. To diagnose cytomegalovirus status from the catalog of TCR beta chain sequences, a statistical classification framework was built. A later analysis assigned V and J genes by comparing TCR nucleotide sequences with IMGT/GENE-DB human TR gene sequences. A later analysis assigned CDR3 sequences and most-parsimonious VDJ recombination scenarios with the TCRdist pipeline. In a later analysis, each TCR beta chain was defined by its CDR3 amino acid sequence together with its V-gene family, and reads without a unique V-gene family were excluded. A later analysis removed 592 highly shared, low-generation-probability nucleotide sequences to deal with suspected cross-contamination and a sequencing artifact. In a later analysis, a clonal expansion index for each public chain was calculated from normalized within-repertoire ranks of inferred template counts. A later analysis computed generation probabilities with a VDJ recombination model fitted to out-of-frame rearrangements, and checked the results against IGoR. In a later analysis, TCR-TCR, TCR-HLA and TCR-CMV co-occurrence was scored with hypergeometric tests, and a repertoire-size bias correction was applied to TCR pairs. A later analysis estimated false discovery rates by permuting HLA or CMV assignments 20 times. In a later analysis, co-occurring TCRs were grouped with DBSCAN, and TCRdist sequence similarity was added when clustering was performed within HLA-allele-positive subsets. Repertoires with fewer than 30,000 or more than 120,000 public chains, plus five repertoires with anomalous nucleotide sharing, were excluded from co-occurrence clustering. TCRdb retrieved this table from immuneACCESS and kept in-frame rearrangements only. Not all clones are present; in checked studies, unresolved V genes account for under half, and no reason is known for the remainder. That table is the source of V, J and clone size, and D and trimming were worked out from the DNA. The sample table holds 160,000 or so clones, of which roughly 78% were seen once. The ten largest clonotypes hold roughly 1.9% of the sample.

Sequencing was carried out using PBMCs. Recombination connected TRBV7-9 to TRBJ2-1; 12 central bases correspond to TRBD2. This TCR came from a man in his forties in good health and CMV-seronegative. The DNA sequence follows: TGTGCCAGCAGCCAGCGACAGGGGACTAGCGGGCCGTACAATGAGCAGTTCTTC. Its protein product is CASSQRQGTSGPYNEQFF.